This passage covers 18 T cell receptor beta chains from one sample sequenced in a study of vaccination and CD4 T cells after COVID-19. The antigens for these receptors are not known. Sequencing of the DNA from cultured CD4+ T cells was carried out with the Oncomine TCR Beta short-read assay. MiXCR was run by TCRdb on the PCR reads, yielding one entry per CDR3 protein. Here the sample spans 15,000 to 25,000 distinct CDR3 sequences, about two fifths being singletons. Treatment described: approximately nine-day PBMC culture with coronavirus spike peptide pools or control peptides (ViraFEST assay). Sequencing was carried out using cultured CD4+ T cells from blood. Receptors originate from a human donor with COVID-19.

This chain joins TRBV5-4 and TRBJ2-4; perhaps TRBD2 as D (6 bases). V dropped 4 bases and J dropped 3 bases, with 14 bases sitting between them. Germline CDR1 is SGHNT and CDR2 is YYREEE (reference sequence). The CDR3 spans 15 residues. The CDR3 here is CASSAGTVGKNIQYF. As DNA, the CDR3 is TGTGCCAGCAGCGCCGGGACTGTCGGCAAAAACATTCAGTACTTC. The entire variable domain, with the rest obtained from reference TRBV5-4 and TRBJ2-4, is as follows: ETGVTQSPTHLIKTRGQQVTLRCSSQSGHNTVSWYQQALGQGPQFIFQYYREEENGRGNFPPRFSGLQFPNYSSELNVNALELDDSALYLCASSAGTVGKNIQYFGAGTRLSVL.

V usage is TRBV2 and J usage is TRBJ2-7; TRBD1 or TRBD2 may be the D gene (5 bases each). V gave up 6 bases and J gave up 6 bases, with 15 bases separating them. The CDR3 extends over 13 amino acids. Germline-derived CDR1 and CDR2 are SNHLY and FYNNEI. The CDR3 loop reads CASRAVQGREQYF. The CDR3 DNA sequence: TGTGCCAGCAGGGCTGTTCAGGGACGCGAGCAGTACTTC. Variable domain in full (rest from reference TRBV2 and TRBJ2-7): EPEVTQTPSHQVTQMGQEVILRCVPISNHLYFYWYRQILGQKVEFLVSFYNNEISEKSEIFDDQFSVERPDGSNFTLKIRSTKLEDSAMYFCASRAVQGREQYFGPGTRLTVT.

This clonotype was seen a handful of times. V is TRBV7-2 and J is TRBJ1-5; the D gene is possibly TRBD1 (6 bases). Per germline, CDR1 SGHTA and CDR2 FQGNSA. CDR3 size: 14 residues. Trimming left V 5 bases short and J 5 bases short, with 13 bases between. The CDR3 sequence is CASSTGGRHQPQHF. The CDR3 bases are TGTGCCAGCAGCACCGGGGGCCGGCATCAGCCCCAGCATTTT. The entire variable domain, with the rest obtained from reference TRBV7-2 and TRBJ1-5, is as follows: GAGVSQSPSNKVTEKGKDVELRCDPISGHTALYWYRQSLGQGLEFLIYFQGNSAPDKSGLPSDRFSAERTGGSVSTLTIQRTQQEDSAVYLCASSTGGRHQPQHFGDGTRLSIL.

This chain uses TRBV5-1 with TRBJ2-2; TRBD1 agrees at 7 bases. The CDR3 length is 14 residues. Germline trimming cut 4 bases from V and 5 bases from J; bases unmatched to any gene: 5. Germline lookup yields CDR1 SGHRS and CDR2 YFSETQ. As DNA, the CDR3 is TGCGCCAGCAGCCCAAGACAGGGTACCGGGGAGCTGTTTTTT. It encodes CASSPRQGTGELFF. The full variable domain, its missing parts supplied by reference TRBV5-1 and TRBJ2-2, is KAGVTQTPRYLIKTRGQQVTLSCSPISGHRSVSWYQQTPGQGLQFLFEYFSETQRNKGNFPGRFSGRQFSNSRSEMNVSTLELGDSALYLCASSPRQGTGELFFGEGSRLTVL.

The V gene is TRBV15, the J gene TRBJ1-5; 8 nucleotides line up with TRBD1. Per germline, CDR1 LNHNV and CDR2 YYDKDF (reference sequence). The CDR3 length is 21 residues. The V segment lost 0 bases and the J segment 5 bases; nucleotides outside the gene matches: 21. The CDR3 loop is CATSRDRVGTGQVGWDQPQHF. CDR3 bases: TGTGCCACCAGCAGAGACCGCGTGGGGACGGGACAGGTGGGGTGGGATCAGCCCCAGCATTTT. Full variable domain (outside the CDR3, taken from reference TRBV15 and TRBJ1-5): DAMVIQNPRYQVTQFGKPVTLSCSQTLNHNVMYWYQQKSSQAPKLLFHYYDKDFNNEADTPDNFQSRRPNTSFCFLDIRSPGLGDTAMYLCATSRDRVGTGQVGWDQPQHFGDGTRLSIL.

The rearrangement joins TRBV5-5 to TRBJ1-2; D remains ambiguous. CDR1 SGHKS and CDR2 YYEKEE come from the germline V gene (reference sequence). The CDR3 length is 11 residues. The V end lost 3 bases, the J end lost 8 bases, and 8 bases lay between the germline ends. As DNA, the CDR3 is TGTGCCAGCAGCTGGGCTGGGGGCTACACCTTC. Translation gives CASSWAGGYTF. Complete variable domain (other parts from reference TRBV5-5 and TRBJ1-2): DAGVTQSPTHLIKTRGQQVTLRCSPISGHKSVSWYQQVLGQGPQFIFQYYEKEERGRGNFPDRFSARQFPNYSSELNVNALLLGDSALYLCASSWAGGYTFGSGTRLTVV.

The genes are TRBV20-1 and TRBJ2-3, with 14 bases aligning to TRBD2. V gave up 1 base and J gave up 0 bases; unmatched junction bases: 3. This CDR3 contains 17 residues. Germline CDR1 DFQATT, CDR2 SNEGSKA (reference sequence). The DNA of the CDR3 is TGCAGTGCTAGAGGGACTAGCGGGGGGACTAGCACAGATACGCAGTATTTT. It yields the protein CSARGTSGGTSTDTQYF.

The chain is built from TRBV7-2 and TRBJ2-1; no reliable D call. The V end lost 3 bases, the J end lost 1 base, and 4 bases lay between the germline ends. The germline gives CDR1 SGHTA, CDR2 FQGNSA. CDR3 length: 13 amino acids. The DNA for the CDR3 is TGTGCCAGCAGCTTGACTTCCTACAATGAGCAGTTCTTC. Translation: CASSLTSYNEQFF.

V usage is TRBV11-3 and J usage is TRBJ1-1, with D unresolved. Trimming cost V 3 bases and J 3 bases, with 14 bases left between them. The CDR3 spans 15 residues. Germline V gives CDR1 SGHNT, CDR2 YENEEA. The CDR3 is CASSLKGFVDTEAFF. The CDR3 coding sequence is TGTGCCAGCAGCTTGAAGGGATTTGTCGACACTGAAGCTTTCTTT.

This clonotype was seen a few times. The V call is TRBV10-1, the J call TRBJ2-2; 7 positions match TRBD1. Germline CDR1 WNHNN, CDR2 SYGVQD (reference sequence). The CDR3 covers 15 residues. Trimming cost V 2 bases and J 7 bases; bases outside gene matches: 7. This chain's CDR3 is CASSESRGPNGELFF. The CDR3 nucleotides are TGCGCCAGCAGTGAGAGTAGGGGGCCGAACGGGGAGCTGTTTTTT.

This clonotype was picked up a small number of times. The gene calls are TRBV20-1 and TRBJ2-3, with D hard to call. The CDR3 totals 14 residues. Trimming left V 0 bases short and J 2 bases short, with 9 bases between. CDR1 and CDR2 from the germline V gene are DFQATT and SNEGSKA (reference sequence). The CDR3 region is CSARDIRTTDTQYF. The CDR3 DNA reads TGCAGTGCTAGAGATATTAGGACCACAGATACGCAGTATTTT.

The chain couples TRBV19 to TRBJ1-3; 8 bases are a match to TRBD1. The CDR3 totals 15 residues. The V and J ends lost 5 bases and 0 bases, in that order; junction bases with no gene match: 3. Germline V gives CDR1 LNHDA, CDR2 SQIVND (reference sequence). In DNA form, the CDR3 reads TGTGCCAGTAGTGGACAGGGTAGCTCTGGAAACACCATATATTTT. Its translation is CASSGQGSSGNTIYF.

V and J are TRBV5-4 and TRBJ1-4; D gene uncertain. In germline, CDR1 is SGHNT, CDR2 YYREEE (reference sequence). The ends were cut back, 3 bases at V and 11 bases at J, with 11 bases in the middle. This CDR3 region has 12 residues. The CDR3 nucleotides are TGTGCCAGCAGCTCCAGTGGGGTGAAACTGTTTTTT. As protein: CASSSSGVKLFF.

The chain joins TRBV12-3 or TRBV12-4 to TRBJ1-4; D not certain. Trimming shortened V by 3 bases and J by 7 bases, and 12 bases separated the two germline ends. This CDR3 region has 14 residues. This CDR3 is CASSFRIVGEKLFF. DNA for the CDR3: TGTGCCAGCAGTTTCAGGATAGTGGGTGAAAAACTGTTTTTT.

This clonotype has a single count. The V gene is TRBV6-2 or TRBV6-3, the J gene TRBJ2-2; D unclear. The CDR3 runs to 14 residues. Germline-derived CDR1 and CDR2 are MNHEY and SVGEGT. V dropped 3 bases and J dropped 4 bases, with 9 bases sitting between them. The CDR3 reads CASSYAQFTGELFF. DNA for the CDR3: TGTGCCAGCAGTTATGCCCAATTCACCGGGGAGCTGTTTTTT.

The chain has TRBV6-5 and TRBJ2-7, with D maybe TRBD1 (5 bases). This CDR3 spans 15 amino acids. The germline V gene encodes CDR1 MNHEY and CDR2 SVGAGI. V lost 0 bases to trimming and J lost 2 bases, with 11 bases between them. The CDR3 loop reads CASSYSNRNPYEQYF. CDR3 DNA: TGTGCCAGCAGTTACTCGAACAGGAACCCCTACGAGCAGTACTTC.

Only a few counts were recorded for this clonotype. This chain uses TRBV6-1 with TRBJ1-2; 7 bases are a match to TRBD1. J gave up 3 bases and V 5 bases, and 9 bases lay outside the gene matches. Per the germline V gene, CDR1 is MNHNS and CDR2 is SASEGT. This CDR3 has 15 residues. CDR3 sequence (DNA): TGTGCCAGCAGTAAGATAAACAGGGGCGACTATGGCTACACCTTC. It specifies CASSKINRGDYGYTF.

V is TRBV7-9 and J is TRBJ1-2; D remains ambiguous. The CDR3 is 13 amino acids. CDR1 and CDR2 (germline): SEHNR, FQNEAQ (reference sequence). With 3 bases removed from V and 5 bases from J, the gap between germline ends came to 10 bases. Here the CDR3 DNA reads TGTGCCAGCAGCTTGGCCCGGAATTATGGCTACACCTTC. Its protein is CASSLARNYGYTF.